These 9 T cell receptor beta chains originate from one sample sequenced in a study of CD8+ T cells in alopecia areata. Treatment: oral pan-JAK inhibitor, 5-10 mg twice daily. Following RNA extraction, reverse transcription yielded cDNA that acted as the sequencing template. Using immunoSEQ multiplex PCR, the repertoire was profiled, and TCRdb retains in-frame clones only, with some absent. The table shows hundreds of thousands of clones, with around 64% occurring only once. The sample was CD4+ T cells sorted from blood, taken at approximately week 52, from a patient treated with tofacitinib. The receptors stem from a human donor with alopecia areata.

This chain links TRBV30 with TRBJ1-6; D ambiguous. Germline V gene sequence: CDR1 GTSNPN, CDR2 SVGIG (reference sequence). The CDR3 consists of 13 residues. Deletions cut 7 bases from V and 9 bases from J, with 16 bases between. The chain's CDR3 is CAFRAPGGSPLHF. The CDR3 nucleotides are TGTGCCTTCCGGGCGCCCGGCGGTTCACCCCTCCACTTT. Using reference TRBV30 and TRBJ1-6 for the parts outside the CDR3, the full variable domain is SQTIHQWPATLVQPVGSPLSLECTVEGTSNPNLYWYRQAAGRGLQLLFYSVGIGQISSEVPQNLSASRPQDRQFILSSKKLLLSDSGFYLCAFRAPGGSPLHFGNGTRLTVT.

This clone was recorded a few times. V is TRBV14 and J is TRBJ2-1; D gene unclear. The CDR3 has 16 amino acids. Trimming stripped 4 bases from V and 5 bases from J, with 18 bases between. CDR1 and CDR2 (germline): SGHDN, FVKESK. CDR3 residues: CASSPLSPAAHNEQFF. The DNA for the CDR3 is TGTGCCAGCAGCCCTCTGAGTCCAGCTGCCCACAATGAGCAGTTCTTC.

V gene TRBV30 combines with J gene TRBJ1-1, with TRBD1 identical over 7 bases. V was pared by 5 bases and J by 5 bases, with 5 bases of the junction left unmatched. The CDR3 has 12 amino acids. CDR1 and CDR2 from the germline V gene are GTSNPN and SVGIG (reference sequence). The CDR3 DNA is TGTGCCTGGTGGACAGGCGGTACTGAAGCTTTCTTT. Protein: CAWWTGGTEAFF.

This clone was detected only a few times. The chain employs TRBV29-1 and TRBJ2-7, with unresolved D. Between the trimmed V and J ends, which lost 4 bases and 4 bases, there was a span of 14 bases. This CDR3 has 13 amino acids. Germline CDR1 and CDR2: SQVTM and ANQGSEA. The CDR3 nucleotides are TGCAGCGTTGGGAAGGGATTCGGGTACGAGCAGTACTTC. This encodes CSVGKGFGYEQYF.

V is TRBV6-1 and J is TRBJ2-1; tentatively, D is TRBD2 (5 bases). Germline values: CDR1 MNHNS, CDR2 SASEGT. This CDR3 is built from 13 residues. The V end lost 1 base, the J end lost 10 bases, and 11 bases lay between the germline ends. The chain's CDR3 is CASSEVEEVEQFF. The DNA of the CDR3 is TGTGCCAGCAGTGAAGTGGAGGAAGTCGAGCAGTTCTTC.

This clone was seen just once. The J gene is TRBJ2-7, the V gene TRBV30, with 10 bases matching TRBD1. Germline assignment: CDR1 GTSNPN and CDR2 SVGIG (reference sequence). V shed 2 bases, J shed 4 bases, and the junction held 2 bases outside the gene matches. The CDR3 is 13 residues long. The CDR3 sequence is CAWSPDRGYEQYF. The CDR3 coding sequence is TGTGCCTGGAGTCCGGACAGGGGGTACGAGCAGTACTTC.

The chain is built from TRBV30 and TRBJ1-2; the D gene is possibly TRBD1 (6 bases). Trimming removed 4 bases at V and 8 bases at J, with 14 bases between. This CDR3 comprises 12 residues. Germline-derived CDR1 and CDR2 are GTSNPN and SVGIG (reference sequence). The CDR3 region has the DNA TGTGCCTGGACCAGGGGTCCGGGGGGCTACACCTTC. It specifies CAWTRGPGGYTF.

This clone was seen a few times. This sequence joins TRBV10-3 and TRBJ1-5, with D possibly matching TRBD1 (6 bases). With 8 bases removed from V and 1 base from J, the gap between germline ends came to 12 bases. Germline values: CDR1 ENHRY, CDR2 SYGVKD. CDR3 length: 14 amino acids. This CDR3 reads CAIGNRESNQPQHF. As DNA, the CDR3 is TGTGCCATCGGGAACAGGGAAAGCAATCAGCCCCAGCATTTT.

The gene calls are TRBV6-5 and TRBJ2-1, with D possibly matching TRBD2 (5 bases). This CDR3 has 16 amino acids. Germline V gene sequence: CDR1 MNHEY, CDR2 SVGAGI. Trimming took off 0 bases at V and 9 bases at J, with 18 bases between the two ends. CDR3 nucleotides: TGTGCCAGCAGTTACTCGATCTCCTACTCGGGGAGTGAGCAGTTCTTC. This encodes CASSYSISYSGSEQFF.